This TCR beta chain was captured in a study of blood T cell repertoires in COVID-19. Study summary: From the United States, Italy and Spain came samples of acute and convalescent COVID-19.

V dropped 1 base and J dropped 4 bases, with 22 bases sitting between them. Germline lookup yields CDR1 SQVTM and CDR2 ANQGSEA. The CDR3 consists of 17 residues. Original methodology: Nucleated cell number was recorded as an estimate derived from reference gene primer amplification. Data came from immunoSEQ multiplex PCR; TCRdb stores just in-frame clones and leaves some out. Clonal size and the V and J genes are those of that table, whereas D and trimming came from the DNA. The sample has about 350,000 clones, 87% seen once. The clonotype was recovered from a man in his thirties or forties with COVID-19, enrolled during active disease. Sequencing was done on a sample of peripheral blood. V is TRBV29-1 and J is TRBJ1-2; TRBD1 is a possible D gene (6 bases). The CDR3 sequence: CSVEGGRGRSLPYGYTF. The CDR3 region has the DNA TGCAGCGTTGAAGGGGGCAGGGGTAGATCACTACCCTATGGCTACACCTTC.